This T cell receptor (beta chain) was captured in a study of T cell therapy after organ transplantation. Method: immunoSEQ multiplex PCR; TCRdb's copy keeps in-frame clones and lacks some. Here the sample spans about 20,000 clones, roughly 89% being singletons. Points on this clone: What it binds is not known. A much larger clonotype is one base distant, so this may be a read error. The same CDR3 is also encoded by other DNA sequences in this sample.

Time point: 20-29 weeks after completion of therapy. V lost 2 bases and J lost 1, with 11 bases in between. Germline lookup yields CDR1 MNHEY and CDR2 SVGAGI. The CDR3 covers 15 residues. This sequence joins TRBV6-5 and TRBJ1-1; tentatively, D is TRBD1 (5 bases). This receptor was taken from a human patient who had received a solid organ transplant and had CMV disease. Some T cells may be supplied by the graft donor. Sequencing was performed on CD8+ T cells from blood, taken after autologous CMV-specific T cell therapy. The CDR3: CASSYKGGGNTEAFF. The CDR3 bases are TGTGCCAGCAGTTACAAAGGTGGGGGGAACACTGAAGCTTTCTTT.